This TCR beta chain was recovered during a study of blood T cell repertoires in COVID-19. About the study: Donors in the United States, Italy and Spain gave samples during acute or convalescent COVID-19. Sources were T cells, B-cell-depleted T cells, or PBMCs; the material itself was cDNA or gDNA.

In the original processing: The assay estimated nucleated cells by amplifying reference gene primers. Here immunoSEQ multiplex PCR was the method, and the copy in TCRdb shows in-frame clones only, minus some. V, J and clone size are those of that table, while D and trimming were read from the DNA. The sample includes under 200,000 clones, around 90% of them seen just once. V lost 8 bases and J lost 4; bases outside the gene matches: 6. The CDR3 consists of 14 residues. From germline, CDR1 is MNHEY and CDR2 SVGAGI. This clone has more than one count but fewer than ten. The TCR sequence derives from a man aged 60 to 75 with active or convalescent COVID-19. Sequenced material: peripheral blood. The J gene is TRBJ2-5, the V gene TRBV6-5; the match to TRBD2 covers 11 bases. The CDR3 sequence is CASVSGGVGETQYF. The CDR3, as DNA: TGTGCCAGCGTTAGCGGGGGGGTCGGAGAGACCCAGTACTTC.